The entry below gives a single T cell receptor beta chain sequence along with its context. Per germline, CDR1 SNHLY and CDR2 FYNNEI. There are 14 residues in the CDR3. V dropped 6 bases and J dropped 7; count of bases not matched to a gene: 10. The sample belongs to a study of Tregs in tolerant kidney transplant recipients. The data were produced by immunoSEQ multiplex PCR, yet TCRdb's version contains in-frame clones alone and is incomplete. The sample records roughly 120,000 clones, roughly 92% being singletons. The source is a human donor in good health. J is TRBJ1-2 and V is TRBV2; 8 bases are a match to TRBD1. The sequenced sample consisted of CD4+ T cells from blood. CDR3 in DNA: TGTGCCAGCAGCCTGGACAGGGCCGAGGGTGGCTACACCTTC. Protein sequence: CASSLDRAEGGYTF.